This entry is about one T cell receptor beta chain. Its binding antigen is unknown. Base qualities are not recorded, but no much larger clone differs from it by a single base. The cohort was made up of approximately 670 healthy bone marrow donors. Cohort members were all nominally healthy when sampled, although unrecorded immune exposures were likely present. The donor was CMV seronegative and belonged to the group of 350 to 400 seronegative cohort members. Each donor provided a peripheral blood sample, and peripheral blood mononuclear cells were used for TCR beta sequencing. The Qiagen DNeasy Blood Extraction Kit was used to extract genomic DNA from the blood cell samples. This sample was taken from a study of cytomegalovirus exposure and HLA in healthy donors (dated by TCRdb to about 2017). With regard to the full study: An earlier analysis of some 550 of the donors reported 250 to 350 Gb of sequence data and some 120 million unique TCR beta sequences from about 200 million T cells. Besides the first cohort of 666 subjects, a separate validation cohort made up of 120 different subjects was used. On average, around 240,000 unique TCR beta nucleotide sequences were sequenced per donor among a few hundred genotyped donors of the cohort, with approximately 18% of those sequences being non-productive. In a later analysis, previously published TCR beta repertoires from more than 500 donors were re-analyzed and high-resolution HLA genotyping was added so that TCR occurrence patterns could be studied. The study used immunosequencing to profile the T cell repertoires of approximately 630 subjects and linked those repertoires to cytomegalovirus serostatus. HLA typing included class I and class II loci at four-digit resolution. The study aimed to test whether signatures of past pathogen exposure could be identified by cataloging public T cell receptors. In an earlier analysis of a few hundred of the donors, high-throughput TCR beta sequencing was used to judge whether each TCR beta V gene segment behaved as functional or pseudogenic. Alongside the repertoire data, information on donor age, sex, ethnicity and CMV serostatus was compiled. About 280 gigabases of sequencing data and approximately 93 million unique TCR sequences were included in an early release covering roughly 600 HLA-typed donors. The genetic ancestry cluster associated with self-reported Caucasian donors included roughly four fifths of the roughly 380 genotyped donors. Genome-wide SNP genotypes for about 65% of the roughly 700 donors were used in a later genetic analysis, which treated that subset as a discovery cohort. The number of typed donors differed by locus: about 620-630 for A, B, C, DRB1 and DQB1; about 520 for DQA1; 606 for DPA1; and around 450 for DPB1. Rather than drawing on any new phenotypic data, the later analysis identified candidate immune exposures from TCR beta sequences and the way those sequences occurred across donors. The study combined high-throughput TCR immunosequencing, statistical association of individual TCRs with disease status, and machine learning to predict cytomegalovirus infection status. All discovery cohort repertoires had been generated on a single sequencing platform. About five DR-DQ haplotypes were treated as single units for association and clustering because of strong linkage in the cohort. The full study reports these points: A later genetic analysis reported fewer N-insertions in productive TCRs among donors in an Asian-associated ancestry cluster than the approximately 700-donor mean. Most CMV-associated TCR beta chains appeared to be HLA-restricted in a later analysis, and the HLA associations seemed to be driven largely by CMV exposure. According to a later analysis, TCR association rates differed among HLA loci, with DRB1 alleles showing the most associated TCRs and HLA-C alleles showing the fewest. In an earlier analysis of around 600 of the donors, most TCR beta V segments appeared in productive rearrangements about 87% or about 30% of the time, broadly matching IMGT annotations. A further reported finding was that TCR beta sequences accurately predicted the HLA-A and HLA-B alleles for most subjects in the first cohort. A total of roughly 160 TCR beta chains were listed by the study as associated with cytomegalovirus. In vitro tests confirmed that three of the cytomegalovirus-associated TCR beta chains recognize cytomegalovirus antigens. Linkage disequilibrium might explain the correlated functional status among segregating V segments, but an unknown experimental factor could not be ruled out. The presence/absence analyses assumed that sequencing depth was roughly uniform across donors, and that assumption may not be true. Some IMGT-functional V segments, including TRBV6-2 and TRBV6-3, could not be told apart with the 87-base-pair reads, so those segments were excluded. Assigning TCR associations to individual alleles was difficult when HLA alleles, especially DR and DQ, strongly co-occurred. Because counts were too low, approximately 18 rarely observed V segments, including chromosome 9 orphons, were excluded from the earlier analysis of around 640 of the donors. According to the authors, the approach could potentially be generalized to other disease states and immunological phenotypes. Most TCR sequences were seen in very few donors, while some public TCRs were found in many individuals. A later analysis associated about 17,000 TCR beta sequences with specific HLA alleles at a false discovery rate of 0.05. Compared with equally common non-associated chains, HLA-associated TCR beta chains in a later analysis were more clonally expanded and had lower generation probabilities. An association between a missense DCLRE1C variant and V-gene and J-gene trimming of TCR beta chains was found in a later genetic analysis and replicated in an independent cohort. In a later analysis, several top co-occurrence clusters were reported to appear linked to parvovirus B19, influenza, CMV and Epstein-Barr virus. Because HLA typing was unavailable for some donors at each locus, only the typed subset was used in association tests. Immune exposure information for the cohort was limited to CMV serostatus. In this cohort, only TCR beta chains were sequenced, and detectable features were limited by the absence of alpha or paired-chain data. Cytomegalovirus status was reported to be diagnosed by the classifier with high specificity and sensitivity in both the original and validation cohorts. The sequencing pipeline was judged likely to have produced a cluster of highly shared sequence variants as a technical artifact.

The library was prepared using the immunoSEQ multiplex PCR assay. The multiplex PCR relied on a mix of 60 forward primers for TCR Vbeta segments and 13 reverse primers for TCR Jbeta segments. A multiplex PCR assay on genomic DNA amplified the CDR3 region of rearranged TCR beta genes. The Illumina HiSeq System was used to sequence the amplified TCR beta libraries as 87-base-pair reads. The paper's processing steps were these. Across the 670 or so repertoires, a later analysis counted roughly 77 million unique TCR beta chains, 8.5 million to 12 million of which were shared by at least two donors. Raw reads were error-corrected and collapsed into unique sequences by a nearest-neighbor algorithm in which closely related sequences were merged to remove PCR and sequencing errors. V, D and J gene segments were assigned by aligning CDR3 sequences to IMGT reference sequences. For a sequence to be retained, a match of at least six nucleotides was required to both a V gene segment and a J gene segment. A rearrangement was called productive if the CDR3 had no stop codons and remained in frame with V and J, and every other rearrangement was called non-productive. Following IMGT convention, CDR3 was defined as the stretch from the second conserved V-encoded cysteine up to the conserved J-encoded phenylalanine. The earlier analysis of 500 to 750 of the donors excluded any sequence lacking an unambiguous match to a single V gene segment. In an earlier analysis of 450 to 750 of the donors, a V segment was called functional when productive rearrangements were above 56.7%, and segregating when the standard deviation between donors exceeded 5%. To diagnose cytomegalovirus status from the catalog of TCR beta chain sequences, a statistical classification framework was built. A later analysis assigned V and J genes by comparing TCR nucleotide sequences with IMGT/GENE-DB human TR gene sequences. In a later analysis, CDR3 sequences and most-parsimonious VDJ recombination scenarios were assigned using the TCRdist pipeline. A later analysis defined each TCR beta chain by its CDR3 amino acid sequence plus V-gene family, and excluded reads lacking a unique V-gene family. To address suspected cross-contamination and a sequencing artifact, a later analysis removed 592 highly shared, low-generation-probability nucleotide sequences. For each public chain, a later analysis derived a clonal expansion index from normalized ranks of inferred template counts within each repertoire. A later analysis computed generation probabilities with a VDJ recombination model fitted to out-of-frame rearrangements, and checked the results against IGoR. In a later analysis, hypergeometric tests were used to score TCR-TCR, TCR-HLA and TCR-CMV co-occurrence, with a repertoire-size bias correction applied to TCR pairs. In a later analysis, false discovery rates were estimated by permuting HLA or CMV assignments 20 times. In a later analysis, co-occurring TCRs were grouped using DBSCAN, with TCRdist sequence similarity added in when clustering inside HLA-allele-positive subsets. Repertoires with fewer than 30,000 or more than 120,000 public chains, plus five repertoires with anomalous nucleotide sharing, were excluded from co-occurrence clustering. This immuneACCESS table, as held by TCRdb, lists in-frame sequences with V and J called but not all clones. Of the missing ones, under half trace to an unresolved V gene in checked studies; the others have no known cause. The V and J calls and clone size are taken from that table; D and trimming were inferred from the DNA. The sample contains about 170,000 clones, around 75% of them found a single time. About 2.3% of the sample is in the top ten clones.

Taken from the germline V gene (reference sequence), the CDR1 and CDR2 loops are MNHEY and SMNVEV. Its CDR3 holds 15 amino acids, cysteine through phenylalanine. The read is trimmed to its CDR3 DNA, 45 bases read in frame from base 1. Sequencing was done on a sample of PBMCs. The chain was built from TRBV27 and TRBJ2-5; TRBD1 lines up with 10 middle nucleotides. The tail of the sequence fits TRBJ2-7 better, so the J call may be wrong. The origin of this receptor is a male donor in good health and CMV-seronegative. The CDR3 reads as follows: CASSFRDRGTYEQYF. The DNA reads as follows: TGTGCCAGCAGTTTCCGGGACAGGGGAACCTACGAGCAGTACTTC.